Below are 24 T cell receptor beta chains sequenced from a single sample in a study of T cells in Graves' hyperthyroidism and ophthalmopathy. Amplification yielded TCR beta CDR3 regions, with RNA transcripts as the source. When the TCR CDR3 underwent first-round RT-PCR, the HTBI primer set was used. Using its own MiXCR run on the multiplex PCR reads, TCRdb lists one record per CDR3 protein. Seen here are 280,000 or so distinct CDR3 sequences, around 15% observed once, and the top ten hold around 30%. Sequenced input: blood. Every receptor here comes from a woman aged 45-65 years with Graves' hyperthyroidism that later progressed to Graves' ophthalmopathy.

This clonotype was seen many times. The rearrangement links TRBV7-9 to TRBJ2-1; the match to TRBD2 covers 11 bases. This CDR3 has 15 residues. CDR1 is SEHNR and CDR2 is FQNEAQ in the germline V gene (reference sequence). The trim removed 4 bases at V and 3 bases at J, leaving 2 bases unmatched. For the CDR3, the DNA is TGTGCCAGCAGCTCACTAGCGGGAGTCTACAATGAGCAGTTCTTC. This gives the protein CASSSLAGVYNEQFF. The full variable domain, rest sourced from reference TRBV7-9 and TRBJ2-1, is DTGVSQNPRHKITKRGQNVTFRCDPISEHNRLYWYRQTLGQGPEFLTYFQNEAQLEKSRLLSDRFSAERPKGSFSTLEIQRTEQGDSAMYLCASSSLAGVYNEQFFGPGTRLTVL.

This clonotype was seen at least ten times. This rearrangement joins TRBV7-3 to TRBJ1-1; TRBD1 matches 8 bases. The CDR3 runs to 13 residues. Germline CDR1 SGHTA, CDR2 FQGTGA. V gave up 2 bases and J gave up 6 bases; unmatched junction bases: 2. The CDR3: CASSLGQGSEAFF. CDR3 nucleotide sequence: TGTGCCAGCAGCTTAGGACAGGGCTCTGAAGCTTTCTTT.

The chain recombines TRBV3-1 with TRBJ1-4; 9 positions agree with TRBD1. This CDR3 has 16 amino acids. After removal of 2 bases from V and 1 base from J, the junction contained 2 bases not matched to a gene. Germline V gives CDR1 LGHDT, CDR2 YNNKEL (reference sequence). The CDR3 DNA is TGTGCCAGCAGCCAATTGGGACAGGGAACTAATGAAAAACTGTTTTTT. Translation gives CASSQLGQGTNEKLFF.

This clonotype was detected ten times or more. The rearrangement joins TRBV7-8 to TRBJ1-1, with D perhaps matching TRBD1 (5 bases). Deletions cut 5 bases from V and 1 base from J, with 17 bases between. This CDR3 contains 16 residues. Germline CDR1 reads SGHVS; CDR2 reads FQNEAQ. CDR3 sequence: CASSILGVWGNTEAFF. CDR3 DNA sequence: TGTGCCAGCAGCATATTAGGGGTTTGGGGGAACACTGAAGCTTTCTTT.

The CDR3 DNA sequence: TGTGCCAGCAGCCAAACTCAGAATAGCAATCAGCCCCAGCATTTT. Its translation is CASSQTQNSNQPQHF. The chain carries TRBV4-2 and TRBJ1-5; D remains unclear. The germline V gene encodes CDR1 LGHNA and CDR2 YNFKEQ. The CDR3 is 15 amino acids. Trimming pared 2 bases from V and 0 bases from J, leaving 8 bases between.

In this sample, this clonotype turned up many times. The V gene is TRBV2, the J gene TRBJ2-5; D may be TRBD1 or TRBD2 (7 bases each). CDR1 is SNHLY, CDR2 FYNNEI, per germline. The V and J ends lost 6 bases and 2 bases respectively, with 19 bases between them. The CDR3 covers 16 residues. The chain's CDR3 is CASRAGQTSVQETQYF. CDR3 DNA: TGTGCCAGCAGAGCGGGACAGACTTCGGTGCAAGAGACCCAGTACTTC.

Many counts were recorded for this clonotype. The J gene is TRBJ1-3, the V gene TRBV5-1; maybe TRBD1 (5 bases). CDR3 length: 14 residues. Germline V gene data show CDR1 as SGHRS and CDR2 as YFSETQ. Trimming shortened V by 4 bases and J by 2 bases, and 10 bases separated the two germline ends. The CDR3 region has the DNA TGCGCCAGCAGCCCCGGGGGTGCTGGAAACACCATATATTTT. Its protein product is CASSPGGAGNTIYF.

This clonotype was picked up many times. The rearrangement joins TRBV6-1 to TRBJ2-7; 7 bases are a match to TRBD1. V was pared by 5 bases and J by 7 bases, with 17 bases of the junction left unmatched. Per the germline V gene, CDR1 is MNHNS and CDR2 is SASEGT. The CDR3 sequence is 16 residues long. The CDR3 bases are TGTGCCAGCAGTTCGCACACTTTTACAGGGGTAGGGGAGCAGTACTTC. Its translation: CASSSHTFTGVGEQYF.

This clonotype was observed many times. The V gene is TRBV2, the J gene TRBJ1-2; 8 nucleotides align to TRBD1. V gave up 7 bases and J gave up 3 bases; unmatched junction bases: 16. The germline V gene has CDR1 SNHLY and CDR2 FYNNEI. The CDR3 consists of 17 residues. The CDR3 is CASNSRGDRGMDYGYTF. The CDR3 DNA reads as TGTGCCAGCAATTCTAGGGGAGACAGGGGAATGGACTATGGCTACACCTTC.

The chain couples TRBV7-2 to TRBJ1-1; the D gene is possibly TRBD1 (5 bases). Trimming cost V 3 bases and J 0 bases, with 8 bases left between them. Germline CDR1 reads SGHTA; CDR2 reads FQGNSA. This CDR3 has 14 amino acids. DNA for the CDR3: TGTGCCAGCAGCTTTAGACAGTTGAACACTGAAGCTTTCTTT. It yields the protein CASSFRQLNTEAFF.

This chain links TRBV19 with TRBJ2-2, with 13 nucleotides matching TRBD2. The CDR3 sequence is 15 residues long. The germline gives CDR1 LNHDA, CDR2 SQIVND (reference sequence). V was pared by 3 bases and J by 9 bases, with 4 bases of the junction left unmatched. DNA of the CDR3: TGTGCCAGTAGTATCGGGACTAGCGGGATAAGGGAGCTGTTTTTT. Encoded protein: CASSIGTSGIRELFF.

The table lists this clonotype with a few counts. The J gene is TRBJ2-7, the V gene TRBV9, with TRBD1 as a possible D gene (6 bases). The CDR3 totals 17 residues. V was pared by 1 base and J by 2 bases, with 19 bases between. Germline V gene sequence: CDR1 SGDLS, CDR2 YYNGEE. In nucleotides, the CDR3 is TGTGCCAGCAGCGTAACCCAGGGGTTAAAGAATCCCTACGAGCAGTACTTC. This codes for CASSVTQGLKNPYEQYF. Full variable domain (rest looked up from reference TRBV9 and TRBJ2-7): DSGVTQTPKHLITATGQRVTLRCSPRSGDLSVYWYQQSLDQGLQFLIQYYNGEERAKGNILERFSAQQFPDLHSELNLSSLELGDSALYFCASSVTQGLKNPYEQYFGPGTRLTVT.

This clonotype showed up many times. The CDR3 DNA sequence: TGTGCCAGCAGGTCCACAGGGGGGAGCACCGGGGAGCTGTTTTTT. This gives the protein CASRSTGGSTGELFF. The chain carries TRBV7-9 and TRBJ2-2, with 8 bases lining up with TRBD1. There are 15 residues in the CDR3. The V gene end was trimmed by 6 bases and the J gene end by 4 bases; junction bases not matched to a gene: 7. The germline V gene has CDR1 SEHNR and CDR2 FQNEAQ (reference sequence).

This clonotype came up once. A read error may explain this, as a much larger clone is one base away. V usage is TRBV29-1 and J usage is TRBJ1-2; the D is unclear. Trimming removed 4 bases from V and 3 bases from J, with 9 bases in between. In germline, CDR1 is SQVTM, CDR2 ANQGSEA. The CDR3 has 12 residues. In DNA form, the CDR3 reads TGCAGCGTTGTTATGACGGACTATGGCTACACCTTC. Translation gives CSVVMTDYGYTF.

This clonotype was counted between two and nine times. This may be a read error: a much more frequent sequence differs by one nucleotide. This chain uses TRBV2 with TRBJ2-1; TRBD2 is a possible D gene (6 bases). The germline CDR1 and CDR2 sequences are SNHLY and FYNNEI. The CDR3 has 13 residues. The CDR3 sequence is CASNLATYDEQFF. The CDR3 DNA reads TGTGCCAGCAACCTAGCGACCTACGATGAGCAGTTCTTC. Together with reference TRBV2 and TRBJ2-1, the CDR3 gives the full variable domain: EPEVTQTPSHQVTQMGQEVILRCVPISNHLYFYWYRQILGQKVEFLVSFYNNEISEKSEIFDDQFSVERPDGSNFTLKIRSTKLEDSAMYFCASNLATYDEQFFGPGTRLTVL.

The chain is built from TRBV7-9 and TRBJ1-1; TRBD1 is a possible D gene (5 bases). Deletions cut 1 base from V and 6 bases from J, with 9 bases between. There are 13 residues in the CDR3. Germline V CDR1 and CDR2: SEHNR, FQNEAQ (reference sequence). The CDR3: CASSLEGQAEAFF. CDR3 nucleotides: TGTGCCAGCAGCTTAGAGGGGCAGGCTGAAGCTTTCTTT.

Ten or more counts support this clonotype. The gene calls are TRBV6-5 and TRBJ2-7, with 7 bases identical to TRBD2. Germline V lookup: CDR1 MNHEY, CDR2 SVGAGI. V lost 0 bases to trimming and J lost 6 bases; unmatched junction nucleotides: 14. The CDR3 totals 17 residues. CDR3 residues: CASSYSPGTPSGTEQYF. The CDR3 coding sequence is TGTGCCAGCAGTTACTCTCCCGGGACTCCAAGCGGGACCGAGCAGTACTTC.

This clonotype was seen ten or more times. The J gene is TRBJ2-5, the V gene TRBV6-2 or TRBV6-3, with a tentative D call TRBD1 (6 bases). Trimming left V 2 bases short and J 10 bases short, with 14 bases between. The CDR3 has 13 residues. Germline V gene sequence: CDR1 MNHEY, CDR2 SVGEGT. The CDR3 bases are TGTGCCAGCAGTTACGGGGGCGTGGGAATCCAGTACTTC. Protein product: CASSYGGVGIQYF.

This clonotype was recorded at least ten times. The chain is built from TRBV28 and TRBJ1-4, with D hard to call. Trimming stripped 6 bases from V and 4 bases from J, with 12 bases between. In germline, CDR1 is MDHEN, CDR2 SYDVKM. This CDR3 has 14 amino acids. The CDR3 reads CASSPGGRNEKLFF. The CDR3 DNA sequence: TGTGCCAGCAGCCCGGGAGGTCGTAATGAAAAACTGTTTTTT.

The rearrangement joins TRBV4-1 to TRBJ1-1; TRBD1 aligns across 10 bases. V lost 3 bases and J lost 5; bases outside the gene matches: 3. This CDR3 is 14 amino acids long. Germline values: CDR1 MGHRA, CDR2 YSYEKL. CDR3 residues: CASSHPGQGTEAFF. In nucleotides, the CDR3 is TGCGCCAGCAGCCACCCGGGACAGGGGACTGAAGCTTTCTTT.

In its sample, this clonotype was seen a few times. The V gene is TRBV27, the J gene TRBJ2-1; 13 positions agree with TRBD2. V dropped 4 bases and J dropped 8; count of bases not matched to a gene: 5. The CDR3 covers 15 residues. From germline, CDR1 is MNHEY and CDR2 SMNVEV (reference sequence). The CDR3: CASSSWTSGSDEQFF. Written as DNA, the CDR3 is TGTGCCAGCAGTTCATGGACTAGCGGGAGCGATGAGCAGTTCTTC.

This clonotype was found a few times. This chain uses TRBV5-1 with TRBJ1-2; D call uncertain. In germline, CDR1 is SGHRS, CDR2 YFSETQ. V was trimmed by 4 bases and J by 4 bases, leaving 14 bases between them. The CDR3 spans 14 residues. The CDR3 reads CASSAAAAGYGYTF. CDR3 DNA sequence: TGCGCCAGCAGCGCGGCAGCCGCTGGCTATGGCTACACCTTC.

This clonotype has at least ten counts. The chain recombines TRBV27 with TRBJ2-2; D remains ambiguous. CDR3 length equals 13 residues. Trimming left V 6 bases short and J 0 bases short, with 5 bases between. Germline lookup yields CDR1 MNHEY and CDR2 SMNVEV (reference sequence). The CDR3 DNA follows: TGTGCCAGCAGCCTATCGAACACCGGGGAGCTGTTTTTT. Translating it yields CASSLSNTGELFF.

This clonotype occurred many times. An end of the junction does not agree with germline; a read error may underlie this. The rearrangement uses TRBV7-7 and TRBJ2-3; the D is unclear. This CDR3 comprises 16 residues. Germline V gene data show CDR1 as SSHAT and CDR2 as FNYEAQ (reference sequence). CDR3 protein: CASRPPTPQSTDTQYF. In DNA, the CDR3 is TGTGCTAGCAGACCTCCGACCCCCCAGAGCACAGATACGCAGTATTTT.